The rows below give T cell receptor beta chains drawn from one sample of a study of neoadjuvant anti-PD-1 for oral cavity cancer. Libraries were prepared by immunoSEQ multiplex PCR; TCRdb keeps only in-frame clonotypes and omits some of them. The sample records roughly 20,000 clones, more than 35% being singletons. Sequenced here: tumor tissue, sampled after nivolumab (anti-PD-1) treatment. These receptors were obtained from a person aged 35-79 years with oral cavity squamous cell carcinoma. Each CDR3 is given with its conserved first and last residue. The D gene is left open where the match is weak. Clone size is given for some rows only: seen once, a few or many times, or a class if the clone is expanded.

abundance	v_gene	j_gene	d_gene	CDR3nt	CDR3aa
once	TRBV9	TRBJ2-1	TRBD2	TGTGCCAGCAGCGTAGCCAGCGGGGGCCCCATGCCTGAGCAGTTCTTC	CASSVASGGPMPEQFF
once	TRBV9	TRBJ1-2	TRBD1	TGTGCCAGCAGCGTAGGGTTGGACAGGGCTTATGGCTACACCTTC	CASSVGLDRAYGYTF
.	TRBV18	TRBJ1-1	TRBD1	TGTGCCAGCTCACCCGTGACAGGGGTGACACAAGGGGCTTTCTTT	CASSPVTGVTQGAFF
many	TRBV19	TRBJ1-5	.	TGTGCCAGTAGTATAGACTACAGGGCCGGTCAGCCCCAGCATTTT	CASSIDYRAGQPQHF
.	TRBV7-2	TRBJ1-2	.	TGTGCCAGCACCCGAACGGCAGAAGACTATGGCTACACCTTC	CASTRTAEDYGYTF
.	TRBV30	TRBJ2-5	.	TGTGCCTGGACGTCTGGGGAGACCCAGTACTTC	CAWTSGETQYF
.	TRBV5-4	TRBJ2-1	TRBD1	TGTGCCAGCAGCCCGGACAGGTTCTACAATGAGCAGTTCTTC	CASSPDRFYNEQFF
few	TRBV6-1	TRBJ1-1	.	TGTGCCAGCAGGGAACAGGGCAACACTGAAGCTTTCTTT	CASREQGNTEAFF
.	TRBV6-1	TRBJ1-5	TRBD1	TGTGCCAGCAGTGATGGGTATTTTCGGGGACAGGGGGCTTTTCAGCCCCAGCATTTT	CASSDGYFRGQGAFQPQHF
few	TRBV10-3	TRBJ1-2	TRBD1	TGTGCCATCAGCGACTATACGCCCGGGACAGACTATGGCTACACCTTC	CAISDYTPGTDYGYTF
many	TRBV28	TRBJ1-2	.	TGTGCCAGCAGGCGACACGACTATGGCTACACCTTC	CASRRHDYGYTF
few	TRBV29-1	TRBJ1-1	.	TGCAGCGTTGCTGGGAGCATGAACACTGAAGCTTTCTTT	CSVAGSMNTEAFF
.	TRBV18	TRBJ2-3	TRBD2	TGTGCCAGCTCACCGACTAGCGGGGGGGAAGATACGCAGTATTTT	CASSPTSGGEDTQYF
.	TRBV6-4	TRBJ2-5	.	TGTGCCAGCAGTGACTGGGGGGGCAGTCAAAAGGGATGGACCCAGTACTTC	CASSDWGGSQKGWTQYF
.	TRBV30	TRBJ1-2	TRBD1	TGTGCCTGGCATCGTCCAGGGGGCGTTCATGGCTACACCTTC	CAWHRPGGVHGYTF
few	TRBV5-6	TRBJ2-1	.	TGTGCCAGCAGCTACCGGGCAACGGGCGGTGTTGAGCAGTTCTTC	CASSYRATGGVEQFF
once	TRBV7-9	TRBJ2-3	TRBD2	TGTGCCAGCAGCTTTACCGTAGCGGGGGTCACAGATACGCAGTATTTT	CASSFTVAGVTDTQYF
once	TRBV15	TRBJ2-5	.	TGTGCCACCAGCAGAGATCTTCCGCCACAGGCGGGTTGGGAAGAGACCCAGTACTTC	CATSRDLPPQAGWEETQYF
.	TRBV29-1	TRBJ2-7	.	TGCAGCGTTGCTGGGGGGAAGAGCTCCTACGAGCAGTACTTC	CSVAGGKSSYEQYF
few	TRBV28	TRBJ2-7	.	TGTGCCAGCCAGACGGGACGGACCTACGAGCAGTACTTC	CASQTGRTYEQYF
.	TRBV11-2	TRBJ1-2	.	TGTGCCAGCAGCTTACTCTCACGAGATGGCTACACCTTC	CASSLLSRDGYTF
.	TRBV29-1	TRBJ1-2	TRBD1	TGCAGCGTTCCAGAACAGGGGGCGCAGGGCTACACCTTC	CSVPEQGAQGYTF
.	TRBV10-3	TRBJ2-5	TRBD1	TGTGCCATCAGTGGGGGACAGGGCAATGAAGAGACCCAGTACTTC	CAISGGQGNEETQYF
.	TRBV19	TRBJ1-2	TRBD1	TGTGCTTCGGCGGGGGACAGAGTCTATGGCTACACCTTC	CASAGDRVYGYTF
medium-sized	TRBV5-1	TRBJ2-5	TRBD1	TGCGCCAGCAGCTCTGGCAGGGGGCAAGAGACCCAGTACTTC	CASSSGRGQETQYF
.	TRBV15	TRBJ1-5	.	TGTGCCACCAGCTCGGGACGTACCCGACAGCCCCAGCATTTT	CATSSGRTRQPQHF
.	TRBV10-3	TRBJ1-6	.	TGTGCCATCAGACAGGAACTTAATTCACCCCTCCACTTT	CAIRQELNSPLHF
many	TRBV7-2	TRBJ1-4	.	TGTGCCAGCAGCCCCTCATTCGTACAAACTAATGAAAAACTGTTTTTT	CASSPSFVQTNEKLFF
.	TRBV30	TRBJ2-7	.	TGTGCGGGCAAAAGGGACTCCTACGAGCAGTACTTC	CAGKRDSYEQYF
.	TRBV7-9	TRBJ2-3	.	TGTGCCAGCAGCTTTGAGGTCACAGATACGCAGTATTTT	CASSFEVTDTQYF
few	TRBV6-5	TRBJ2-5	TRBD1	TGTGCCAGCAGTTATGGGGACAGGGAAGAGACCCAGTACTTC	CASSYGDREETQYF
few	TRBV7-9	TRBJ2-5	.	TGTGCCAGCAGCTCAGAGACTACCCAGTACTTC	CASSSETTQYF
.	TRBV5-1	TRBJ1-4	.	TGCGCCAGCAGCTCCCAGGGGTTCCCAGGGAAAAAACTGTTTTTT	CASSSQGFPGKKLFF
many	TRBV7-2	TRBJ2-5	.	TGTGCCAGCAGCTCGAGGGGCAGGGGAGGCCAAGAGACCCAGTACTTC	CASSSRGRGGQETQYF
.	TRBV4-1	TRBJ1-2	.	TGCGCCAGCAGCCAAGATCCGGCGTATGGCTACACCTTC	CASSQDPAYGYTF
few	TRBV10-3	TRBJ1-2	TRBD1	TGTGCCATCAGCCAAACCTTGTCGGGACAGGGTGGCGGCTACACCTTC	CAISQTLSGQGGGYTF
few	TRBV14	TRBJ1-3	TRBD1	TGTGCCAGCAGCCATGTACAGGGGCCATCTGGAAACACCATATATTTT	CASSHVQGPSGNTIYF
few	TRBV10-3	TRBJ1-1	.	TGTGCCATCACAACAGGGAAGAACACTGAAGCTTTCTTT	CAITTGKNTEAFF
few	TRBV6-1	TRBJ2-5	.	TGTGCCAGCAGTGATAGAGGGGGTAGGGTCGAGACCCAGTACTTC	CASSDRGGRVETQYF
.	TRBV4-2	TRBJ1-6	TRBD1	TGTGCCAGCAGCCAGGATAACCCCTTCAGACAGGGGGCTTCACCCCTCCACTTT	CASSQDNPFRQGASPLHF
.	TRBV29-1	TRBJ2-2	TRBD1	TGCAGCGTTCTCGGGACAGGGCACACCGGGGAGCTGTTTTTT	CSVLGTGHTGELFF
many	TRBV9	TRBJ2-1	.	TGTGCCAGCAGCGTAGACTACAATGAGCAGTTCTTC	CASSVDYNEQFF
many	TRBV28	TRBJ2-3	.	TGTGCCACCCCAGGTGGCCCCGGGAATACGCAGTATTTT	CATPGGPGNTQYF
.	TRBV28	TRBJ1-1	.	TGTGCCAGCAGTTTTCTCGGGGCGAGAGGGACTGAAGCTTTCTTT	CASSFLGARGTEAFF
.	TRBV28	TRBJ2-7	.	TGTGCCAGCAGTTTGGGTCCTGAATACGAGCAGTACTTC	CASSLGPEYEQYF
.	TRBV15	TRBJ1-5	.	TGTGCCACCAGCATTGGGTTAAGGGATCAGCCCCAGCATTTT	CATSIGLRDQPQHF
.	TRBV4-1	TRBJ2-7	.	TGCGCCAGCAGCCAACTAGGGGAATCCTACGAGCAGTACTTC	CASSQLGESYEQYF
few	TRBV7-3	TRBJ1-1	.	TGTGCCAGCAGCAATCATACCAGGGAACGGCTGAACACTGAAGCTTTCTTT	CASSNHTRERLNTEAFF
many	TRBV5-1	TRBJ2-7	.	TGCGCCAGCAGCTTGGGGCCCAGGGCAGAGAGGCGGTTTGGCGAGCAGTACTTC	CASSLGPRAERRFGEQYF
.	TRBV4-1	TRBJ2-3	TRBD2	TGCGCCAGCAGCCAAGAAAGGACGGGAGGTACGCAGTATTTT	CASSQERTGGTQYF
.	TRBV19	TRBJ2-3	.	TGTGCCAGTAGTATTACTCAGACCGAGGCGCAGTATTTT	CASSITQTEAQYF
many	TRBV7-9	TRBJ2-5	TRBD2	TGTGCCAGCAGTCTACTAGCGGGGGGCCAAGAGACCCAGTACTTC	CASSLLAGGQETQYF
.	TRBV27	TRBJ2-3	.	TGTGCCAGCCGTCCAAGGGCCACAGATACGCAGTATTTT	CASRPRATDTQYF
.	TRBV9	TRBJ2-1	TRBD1	TGTGCCAGCAGCGCGACAGGGGTGAGCTCCTACAATGAGCAGTTCTTC	CASSATGVSSYNEQFF